Here is one TCR beta chain with its context. V gave up 3 bases and J gave up 3 bases, with 15 bases separating them. Germline assignment: CDR1 SGHTA and CDR2 FQGNSA. The CDR3 extends over 15 amino acids. This entry comes from a study of blood T cell repertoires in COVID-19. Here immunoSEQ multiplex PCR was the method, and the copy in TCRdb shows in-frame clones only, minus some. The table lists over 300,000 clones, 70% to 90% of them singletons. The receptor comes from a man between 18 and 29 years old who had recovered from COVID-19. The rearrangement uses TRBV7-2 and TRBJ2-7; D might be TRBD2 (6 bases). Sample: peripheral blood. As DNA, the CDR3 is TGTGCCAGCAGCTTTCAATCCGGTAGCGGCTACGAGCAGTACTTC. Amino acids: CASSFQSGSGYEQYF. The entire variable domain, with the rest obtained from reference TRBV7-2 and TRBJ2-7, is as follows: GAGVSQSPSNKVTEKGKDVELRCDPISGHTALYWYRQSLGQGLEFLIYFQGNSAPDKSGLPSDRFSAERTGGSVSTLTIQRTQQEDSAVYLCASSFQSGSGYEQYFGPGTRLTVT.